A single sample is the source of the 8 T cell receptor beta chains below, sequenced in a study of blood T cell repertoires in COVID-19. Profiled with immunoSEQ multiplex PCR; TCRdb holds only in-frame clones, not every one. The table shows 37,000 or so clones, with under 90% occurring only once. The sequenced sample consisted of peripheral blood. The source of these receptors is a man between 70 and 80 years old with acute or convalescent COVID-19.

This clone showed up just once. V usage is TRBV7-2 and J usage is TRBJ1-1; TRBD1 agrees at 7 bases. The J segment lost 2 bases and the V segment lost 1 base, leaving 7 bases of the junction unmatched. There are 16 residues in the CDR3. CDR1 and CDR2 from the germline V gene are SGHTA and FQGNSA. The DNA of the CDR3 is TGTGCCAGCAGCTTAGACCCCGGGACAGCCAACACTGAAGCTTTCTTT. Its protein is CASSLDPGTANTEAFF.

The table lists this clone with a count of one. The chain carries TRBV9 and TRBJ1-2, with unresolved D. Germline V gives CDR1 SGDLS, CDR2 YYNGEE. V lost 4 bases, J lost 8 bases, and 15 bases lay in between. The CDR3 is made up of 13 amino acids. As DNA, the CDR3 is TGTGCCAGCAGCCCGCGACTGGCGGAGGGCTACACCTTC. Encoded protein: CASSPRLAEGYTF. Full variable domain (rest looked up from reference TRBV9 and TRBJ1-2): DSGVTQTPKHLITATGQRVTLRCSPRSGDLSVYWYQQSLDQGLQFLIQYYNGEERAKGNILERFSAQQFPDLHSELNLSSLELGDSALYFCASSPRLAEGYTFGSGTRLTVV.

The chain links TRBV27 to TRBJ2-1, with TRBD2 matching 7 bases. V lost 7 bases and J lost 7; bases outside the gene matches: 10. This CDR3 spans 14 amino acids. Germline loops: CDR1 MNHEY, CDR2 SMNVEV (reference sequence). In DNA, the CDR3 is TGTGCCAGCACCCGGGTAGGGGAGGGGAATGAGCAGTTCTTC. Encoded protein: CASTRVGEGNEQFF.

The DNA of the CDR3 is TGTGCCAGCAGCTTAGGGACAGGGGTGATTGCAACTAATGAAAAACTGTTTTTT. Residues: CASSLGTGVIATNEKLFF. The gene calls are TRBV11-2 and TRBJ1-4; 9 positions agree with TRBD1. The CDR3 totals 18 residues. V lost 1 base to trimming and J lost 0 bases; unmatched junction nucleotides: 6. Germline CDR1 SGHAT, CDR2 FQNNGV.

The chain uses TRBV2 and TRBJ1-3; D is perhaps TRBD1 (6 bases). Germline V gene lookup returns CDR1 SNHLY and CDR2 FYNNEI. V lost 4 bases and J 0 bases, leaving 13 bases between the germline ends. The CDR3 loop spans 16 amino acids. The DNA for the CDR3 is TGTGCCAGCAGTGTTGAACAGGGTCACTCTGGAAACACCATATATTTT. This gives the protein CASSVEQGHSGNTIYF.

The V and J genes are TRBV6-2 or TRBV6-3 and TRBJ2-5; no clear D. The CDR3 is made up of 14 amino acids. Germline assignment: CDR1 MNHEY and CDR2 SVGEGT. Trimming removed 5 bases from V and 5 bases from J, with 15 bases in between. For the CDR3, the DNA is TGTGCCAGCAGTGGCCCATGGCCGCTTGAGACCCAGTACTTC. Amino acid sequence: CASSGPWPLETQYF.

The chain is built from TRBV6-5 and TRBJ1-1, with TRBD1 matching 7 bases. V dropped 6 bases and J dropped 0; count of bases not matched to a gene: 1. Per the germline V gene, CDR1 is MNHEY and CDR2 is SVGAGI. The CDR3 is made up of 13 amino acids. The CDR3 DNA sequence: TGTGCCAGCAGGGGACAGATGAACACTGAAGCTTTCTTT. Its translation: CASRGQMNTEAFF.

This chain connects TRBV5-5 to TRBJ2-7, with 10 bases identical to TRBD2. The CDR3 sequence is 14 residues long. Trimming took 3 bases from V and 8 from J; bases not matched to a gene: 8. CDR1 and CDR2 from the germline V gene are SGHKS and YYEKEE (reference sequence). This CDR3 reads CASSSTSGTGKQYF. For the CDR3, the DNA is TGTGCCAGCAGCTCAACTAGCGGGACCGGGAAGCAGTACTTC. Combining the CDR3 with reference TRBV5-5 and TRBJ2-7 gives the whole variable domain DAGVTQSPTHLIKTRGQQVTLRCSPISGHKSVSWYQQVLGQGPQFIFQYYEKEERGRGNFPDRFSARQFPNYSSELNVNALLLGDSALYLCASSSTSGTGKQYFGPGTRLTVT.